This T cell receptor beta chain originates from a study of blood T cell repertoires in COVID-19. About the research overall: Spain, Italy and the United States supplied samples that represented acute and convalescent COVID-19. PBMCs, B-cell-depleted T cells, or T cells were the source of the cDNA or gDNA that made up the material.

Germline CDR1 reads MNHEY; CDR2 reads SMNVEV (reference sequence). This CDR3 comprises 12 residues. Original processing notes: The assay estimated nucleated cells by amplifying reference gene primers. Measured with immunoSEQ multiplex PCR; TCRdb has only the in-frame clones, and not every one. From that table come the V and J calls and clone size; the DNA was used to work out D and trimming. The table includes fewer than 250,000 clones, 86% detected once. In the case of this clone: Compared with germline, one end of the junction differs, possibly owing to a read error.

The receptor was derived from a woman in her seventies with acute or convalescent COVID-19. Input material: peripheral blood. The chain uses TRBV27 and TRBJ2-7; 7 positions agree with TRBD2. CDR3 residues: CASSFLGGVLNF. As DNA, the CDR3 is TGTGCCAGCAGTTTTCTTGGGGGGGTCTTGAACTTC.